This T cell receptor (beta chain) originates from a study of response to subunit inactivated influenza vaccine. Study-level findings and limits: Each seasonal flu vaccination may recruit only limited new T cells, authors suggested.

TCRdb analysed the RT-PCR reads with MiXCR anew, one entry per CDR3 protein. The sample shows under 950,000 distinct CDR3 sequences, 20% to 25% of them seen only once. This clonotype was recorded a few times. Its cognate antigen is unknown. Trimming stripped 1 base from V and 8 bases from J, with 15 bases between. The CDR3 is 15 amino acids. The germline V gene encodes CDR1 MGHRA and CDR2 YSYEKL. The source material was PBMCs from blood, sampled approximately 5 days after vaccination. The receptor was isolated from a man in his fifties who received an inactivated influenza vaccine. V gene TRBV4-1 combines with J gene TRBJ2-1; no firm D call. The DNA of the CDR3 is TGCGCCAGCAGCCAAGGAAGGGAAACCTGGCATGAGCAGTTCTTC. Translated: CASSQGRETWHEQFF.